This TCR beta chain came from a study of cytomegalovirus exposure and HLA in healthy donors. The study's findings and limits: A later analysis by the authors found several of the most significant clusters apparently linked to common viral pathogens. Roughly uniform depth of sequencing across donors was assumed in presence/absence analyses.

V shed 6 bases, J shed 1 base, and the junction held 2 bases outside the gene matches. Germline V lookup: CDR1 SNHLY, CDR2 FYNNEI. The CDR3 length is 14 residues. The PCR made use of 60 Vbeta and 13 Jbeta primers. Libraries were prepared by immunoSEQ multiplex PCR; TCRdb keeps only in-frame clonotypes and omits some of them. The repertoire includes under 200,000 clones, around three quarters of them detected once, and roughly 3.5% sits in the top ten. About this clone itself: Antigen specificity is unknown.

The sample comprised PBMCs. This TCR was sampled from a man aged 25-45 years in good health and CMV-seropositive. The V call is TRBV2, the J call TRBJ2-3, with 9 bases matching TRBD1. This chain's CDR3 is CASSRTGGTDTQYF. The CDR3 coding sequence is TGTGCCAGCAGCAGGACAGGGGGCACAGATACGCAGTATTTT.